This T cell receptor beta chain is from a study of CD8 T cells in ankylosing spondylitis (dated by TCRdb to 2017 to 2019). For context, the study as a whole: The study set out to find disease-linked TCR variants by profiling T cell receptor beta repertoires in ankylosing spondylitis patients and healthy donors. Peripheral blood samples were taken, and synovial fluid was additionally collected from ankylosing spondylitis patients. The whole study cohort included 108 healthy donors and 25 ankylosing spondylitis patients. Study-wide findings and limitations: Significant enrichment of the disease-linked clones was reported in matched synovial fluid samples from ankylosing spondylitis patients. Some motif variants had previously been reported in the synovial fluid and blood of reactive arthritis patients, which suggests shared mechanisms of disease initiation. A CD8+ phenotype was shown by the disease-linked clones, which were found at relatively low frequencies in peripheral blood. A TCR beta motif of eight highly homologous amino acid variants appeared characteristic of blood from ankylosing spondylitis patients.

At the junction V is shortened by 4 bases and J by 4 bases; bases outside the gene matches: 2. The germline V gene specifies SGHRS as CDR1 and YFSETQ as CDR2. Spanning cysteine to phenylalanine, the CDR3 consists of 13 amino acids. Of the read, only the CDR3 DNA is kept; its 39 bases are in frame from base 1. TCRdb names Illumina HiSeq 2500 as the instrument used. Quantitative 5'-RACE with molecular barcodes was the method used to prepare the TCR beta libraries. The paper's processing steps were these. A new computational method based on a probabilistic model of VDJ rearrangement was used to identify disease-linked TCR variants. TCRdb itself trimmed the public reads at Q25 with fastp, ran MiXCR and retained productive beta chains. Rows are combined by CDR3 protein, so each entry shows the most common genes and DNA. TCRdb, rather than the study authors, made the V and J calls. For this sample there are approximately 300,000 distinct CDR3 sequences; about 19% appear just once. 7.5% to 9.5% of the sample is held by the ten biggest clonotypes.

As concerns this clonotype: This clone's antigen is unknown. Base qualities are not recorded, but no much larger clone differs from it by a single base.

The chain employs TRBV5-1 and TRBJ2-5; TRBD1 fits 9 bases in the junction. The sequenced sample was blood, either unsorted or a sorted T cell fraction (not recorded which). The receptor comes from a male donor with ankylosing spondylitis or in good health (not recorded which). The DNA is TGCGCCAGCAGCATGACAGGGGGAGAGACCCAGTACTTC. It translates to CASSMTGGETQYF.